This TCR beta chain was sequenced in a study of T cell repertoires in urothelial bladder cancer. Points from the study as a whole: Carcinoma specimens had fewer T cells than benign specimens.

Clones were sequenced by immunoSEQ multiplex PCR, and TCRdb holds only the in-frame ones, with some missing. The sample records approximately 9,800 clones, roughly 63% being singletons. The CDR3 consists of 18 residues. The germline V gene encodes CDR1 SGHNT and CDR2 YYREEE (reference sequence). Trimming shortened V by 2 bases and J by 0 bases, and 18 bases separated the two germline ends. This clone was observed a handful of times. Its antigen remains unknown. The receptor was derived from a human donor with urothelial carcinoma. This sequence joins TRBV5-4 and TRBJ1-3; tentatively, D is TRBD1 (6 bases). The sample consisted of tumor-infiltrating cells from bladder cancer. The CDR3 nucleotides are TGTGCCAGCAGCTTCATCCAGGGGCCTGTAATCTCTGGAAACACCATATATTTT. Its protein product is CASSFIQGPVISGNTIYF.